The rows below give T cell receptor beta chains drawn from one sample of a study of T cells after yellow fever vaccination. TCRdb re-analysed the 5' RACE reads in MiXCR, keeping a single row per CDR3 protein. The repertoire holds about 320,000 distinct CDR3 sequences, with approximately 4% as singletons. The source was PBMCs, collected 15 days after the yellow fever booster vaccination. The receptor source for this set is a man between 18 and 29 years old who received the YFV17D yellow fever vaccine. Each CDR3 is given without its conserved first and last residue. D genes are given only for firm matches. The size of a clone is reported for some rows only, either as once, few or many, or as a class for expanded clones.

-,many,TRBV7-2,TRBJ1-3,ASSLGGVTNSGNTIY
-,few,TRBV6-5,TRBJ1-6,ASSYSMDDSPLH
-,many,TRBV7-3,TRBJ2-1,ASSWNYGKGSYNEQF
-,-,TRBV5-4,TRBJ1-3,ASSSEGGSNTIY
-,many,TRBV12-3/TRBV12-4,TRBJ1-4,ASSLGYGNEKLF
-,many,TRBV6-5,TRBJ2-2,ASSYTDRLTGELF
TRBD2,many,TRBV7-6,TRBJ2-5,ASSLFRAGLMETQY
TRBD1,-,TRBV12-3/TRBV12-4,TRBJ1-1,ASTTLATGVTEAF
TRBD1,few,TRBV20-1,TRBJ2-1,SLGGHSYNEQF
-,many,TRBV7-2,TRBJ2-3,ASSLPGAGDTQY
-,-,TRBV28,TRBJ2-3,ASSSLDSGYDTQY
TRBD2,-,TRBV4-2,TRBJ2-3,ASSQDTSGPSTDTQY
-,many,TRBV18,TRBJ2-7,ASSLAATYEQY
TRBD2,-,TRBV6-4,TRBJ2-1,ASSGTSGGNEQF
-,-,TRBV6-5,TRBJ1-5,ASSYSTGTGQPQH
TRBD2,many,TRBV29-1,TRBJ2-1,SVDTLAARANEQF
TRBD2,many,TRBV6-5,TRBJ2-3,ASSYSSGGSTDTQY
-,-,TRBV14,TRBJ2-1,ASSQTSTQF
-,few,TRBV5-1,TRBJ2-1,ASTSPSGPNEQF
-,-,TRBV7-6,TRBJ1-1,ASSPSWGALNTEAF
-,-,TRBV3-1,TRBJ2-2,ASSQGWMANTGELF
-,many,TRBV4-1,TRBJ2-2,ASSQAYTGELF
-,many,TRBV7-8,TRBJ1-1,ASSLAGAREAF
-,many,TRBV10-3,TRBJ2-7,AISESSLLAAYEQY
-,many,TRBV4-3,TRBJ2-1,ASSQDGGEQF
TRBD1,many,TRBV12-3/TRBV12-4,TRBJ1-1,ASTQQGRTEAF
-,few,TRBV5-1,TRBJ2-3,ASSSDRRSDTQY
-,many,TRBV7-2,TRBJ2-7,ASSSTTENSYEQY
TRBD2,few,TRBV5-1,TRBJ2-1,ASSSGVSGEYNEQF
-,-,TRBV5-1,TRBJ2-7,ASSSQGREQY
-,many,TRBV7-9,TRBJ1-3,ASSYRGIARNTIY
TRBD1,many,TRBV5-1,TRBJ2-5,ASSLANGQGQETQY
TRBD2,many,TRBV12-3/TRBV12-4,TRBJ2-2,ASSPYGLLAGYGGELF
-,many,TRBV12-3/TRBV12-4,TRBJ1-5,ASKLPGVSQPQH
-,many,TRBV5-1,TRBJ2-3,ASSFEAGISTDTQY
-,few,TRBV5-1,TRBJ2-7,ASSLRSAVGSEQY
-,many,TRBV6-5,TRBJ2-3,ASSSTGAGRLTQY
-,-,TRBV4-3,TRBJ2-2,ASSQDPLVVPGELF
-,few,TRBV7-9,TRBJ1-5,ASSLNRVGSNQPQH